This is a list of T cell receptor beta chains from one sample in a study of T cell responses to AZD1222 COVID-19 vaccine. Only in-frame clones appear in the TCRdb table, and some are missing; sequencing was by immunoSEQ multiplex PCR. Counted here are about 150,000 clones, about 95% occurring once; the ten biggest clones make up 0.95% to 1.5%. This sample comprised peripheral blood, obtained on day 0 of AZD1222 vaccination. These TCRs come from an adult in good health. Both conserved end residues are part of each CDR3. A D gene is named only where the DNA matches it firmly. Some rows have no size entry. The others give once, few or many, or a class for an expanded clone.

>.|.|TRBV12-3/TRBV12-4|TRBJ2-5
TGTGCCAGCAGTGCCGGAGAGACCCAGTACTTC
CASSAGETQYF
>.|.|TRBV5-1|TRBJ1-3
TGCGCCAGCAGCTTGTCGTACCTCCACTCTGGAAACACCATATATTTT
CASSLSYLHSGNTIYF
>.|.|TRBV4-3|TRBJ1-2
TGCGCCAGCAGCCAAGAGGCGGGGTCTAACTATGGCTACACCTTC
CASSQEAGSNYGYTF
>TRBD1|.|TRBV27|TRBJ2-3
TGTGCCAGCAGTTTCCGAGACAGGGGACCAGATACGCAGTATTTT
CASSFRDRGPDTQYF
>.|.|TRBV6-5|TRBJ1-6
TGTGCCAGCAGTTACGGGGGGAAATTCACCCCCCTCCACTTT
CASSYGGKFTPLHF
>.|.|TRBV19|TRBJ2-1
TGTGCCAGTAGTATGGGCCGGCGGTGGAATGAGCAGTTCTTC
CASSMGRRWNEQFF
>TRBD2|.|TRBV19|TRBJ2-1
TGTGCCAGTAGTATAAGTCTAGCGGAGACATACAATGAGCAGTTCTTC
CASSISLAETYNEQFF
>.|.|TRBV19|TRBJ1-1
TGTGCCAGTAACTCGGGGGTGCTAAGTGAAGCTTTCTTT
CASNSGVLSEAFF
>.|.|TRBV6-6|TRBJ1-2
TGTGCCAGCAGTTACTCAGTGACACGTTATGGCTACACCTTC
CASSYSVTRYGYTF
>.|.|TRBV7-2|TRBJ2-1
TGTGCCAGCAGCTTAGGGGGGAGAGGAAATGAGCAGTTCTTC
CASSLGGRGNEQFF
>.|.|TRBV15|TRBJ1-1
TGTGCCACCAGCAGAGGTTCTGAAGCTTTCTTT
CATSRGSEAFF
>.|.|TRBV6-1|TRBJ1-6
TGTGCCAGCAGTGATAACGCCCGTTCACCCCTCCACTTT
CASSDNARSPLHF
>.|.|TRBV28|TRBJ1-5
TGTGCCAGCCAGAGGGGCAGATACGGTCAGCCCCAGCATTTT
CASQRGRYGQPQHF
>.|.|TRBV3-1/TRBV3-2|TRBJ2-5
TGTGCCAGCAGCCACGGCGGGGAGACCCAGTACTTC
CASSHGGETQYF
>TRBD2|.|TRBV7-7|TRBJ2-5
TGTGCCAGCAGCCCTCTAGCGGGGGGGCAAGAGACCCAGTACTTC
CASSPLAGGQETQYF
>TRBD1|.|TRBV5-4|TRBJ1-2
TGTGCCAGCAGCCCAAGGACAGGGTTCTATGGCTACACCTTC
CASSPRTGFYGYTF
>TRBD1|.|TRBV2|TRBJ2-1
TGTGCCAGCAGAGCGGGACAGGGGGCCTACAATGAGCAGTTCTTC
CASRAGQGAYNEQFF
>TRBD1|once|TRBV19|TRBJ2-5
TGTGCCAGTAGTATAGGTTTTTTCACAGGGGACGAGACCCAGTACTTC
CASSIGFFTGDETQYF
>TRBD1|.|TRBV4-1|TRBJ1-1
TGCGCCAGCAGCCTTATAGGGGGCGAGAGCACTGAAGCTTTCTTT
CASSLIGGESTEAFF
>TRBD2|.|TRBV7-9|TRBJ2-3
TGTGCCAGCCAGTCTCGTGGGCTAGCGGGGGGCAGCCGCACAGATACGCAGTATTTT
CASQSRGLAGGSRTDTQYF
>.|.|TRBV19|TRBJ1-5
TGTGCCACTACCGTCTGGGGCGATCAGCCCCAGCATTTT
CATTVWGDQPQHF
>.|.|TRBV2|TRBJ1-3
TGTGCCAGCAACCCCACAGGAAACTCTGGAAACACCATATATTTT
CASNPTGNSGNTIYF
>.|.|TRBV19|TRBJ1-6
TGTGCCAGTACTCCTTCCCATACCTATAATTCACCCCTCCACTTT
CASTPSHTYNSPLHF
>TRBD1|.|TRBV18|TRBJ1-2
TGTGCCAGCTCATCGGACAGGGGGCGAGGCTACACCTTC
CASSSDRGRGYTF
>.|once|TRBV5-1|TRBJ1-6
TGCGCCAGCAGCTTGAACAGGGTGGTAGAATCACCCCTCCACTTT
CASSLNRVVESPLHF
>.|.|TRBV28|TRBJ1-6
TGTGCCAGCACCTCCCTGGGGGAAATGGACAGCACCTATAATTCACCCCTCCACTTT
CASTSLGEMDSTYNSPLHF
>.|.|TRBV21-1|TRBJ2-2
TGTGCCAGCAGCAAAGTGGGCCAGACTAGCGGGAGGGCCTTGGGCGCCGGGGAGCTGTTTTTT
CASSKVGQTSGRALGAGELFF
>.|.|TRBV6-4|TRBJ2-6
TGTGCCAGCAGTGCTCTCGCTGGGGCCAACGTCCTGACTTTC
CASSALAGANVLTF
>TRBD2|.|TRBV5-1|TRBJ2-5
TGCGCCAGCAGCTTGGACTGGACTAGCGGGAGTATTTACGGAGAGACCCAGTACTTC
CASSLDWTSGSIYGETQYF
>.|once|TRBV3-1/TRBV3-2|TRBJ2-2
TGTGCCAGCAGCTCCGTAGAGGTAAACACCGGGGAGCTGTTTTTT
CASSSVEVNTGELFF
>.|.|TRBV18|TRBJ1-1
TGTGCCAGCTCACCACCCGGGACATTGGTCGTGAACACTGAAGCTTTCTTT
CASSPPGTLVVNTEAFF
>.|.|TRBV3-1/TRBV3-2|TRBJ1-2
TGTGCCAGCAGCCAAGATCTAAGCGACAGGTTGTATGGCTACACCTTC
CASSQDLSDRLYGYTF
>.|.|TRBV12-3/TRBV12-4|TRBJ1-2
TGTGCCAGTTCACCGGCCTTTACCTATGGCTACACCTTC
CASSPAFTYGYTF
>TRBD2|.|TRBV6-6|TRBJ2-2
TGTGCCAGCAGTCCGATAGTGGGACTAGCGGGAGGGGGGCACACCGGGGAGCTGTTTTTT
CASSPIVGLAGGGHTGELFF
>.|once|TRBV7-9|TRBJ1-2
TGTGCCAGCAGCTTTCCCAGCAACTATGGCTACACCTTC
CASSFPSNYGYTF
>.|.|TRBV29-1|TRBJ1-1
TGCAGCGTTGAGATTGCGGAAGCTTTCTTT
CSVEIAEAFF
>TRBD1|.|TRBV23-1|TRBJ1-1
TGCGCCAGCGGACTTTTGGGACAGATCATGAACACTGAAGCTTTCTTT
CASGLLGQIMNTEAFF
>TRBD1|.|TRBV19|TRBJ1-2
TGTGCCAGTAGTTGGACAGGGGGCTATGGCTACACCTTC
CASSWTGGYGYTF
>.|.|TRBV2|TRBJ2-3
TGTGCCAGCAGTGTTTCAGCGGCCACAGATACGCAGTATTTT
CASSVSAATDTQYF
>TRBD1|once|TRBV7-2|TRBJ1-1
TGTGCCAGCAGCTTAGCACAGGGGGGGACTGAAGCTTTCTTT
CASSLAQGGTEAFF
>.|.|TRBV28|TRBJ1-3
TGTGCCAGCAGTTTCGGGTCCTCTGGAAACACCATATATTTT
CASSFGSSGNTIYF
>.|.|TRBV5-4|TRBJ1-4
TGTGCCAGCAGCCCTAGTGGTGGGACAAATGAAAAACTGTTTTTT
CASSPSGGTNEKLFF
>TRBD1|.|TRBV28|TRBJ2-1
TGTGCCAGCAGCCCTACAGGGGTTGAGCAGTTCTTC
CASSPTGVEQFF
>.|.|TRBV5-1|TRBJ2-2
TGCGCCAGCAGCTTGGGACTGAACACCGGGGAGCTGTTTTTT
CASSLGLNTGELFF
>.|.|TRBV6-2/TRBV6-3|TRBJ2-1
TGTGCCAGCACCCCCAGAGGGCCCTACAATGAGCAGTTCTTC
CASTPRGPYNEQFF
>.|.|TRBV5-5|TRBJ1-4
TGTGCCAGCAGCTTGCGGATACCTAATGAAAAACTGTTTTTT
CASSLRIPNEKLFF
>TRBD1|.|TRBV3-1/TRBV3-2|TRBJ1-2
TGTGCCAGCAGAATACAGGGGGATGGCTACACCTTC
CASRIQGDGYTF
>.|.|TRBV27|TRBJ1-2
TGTGCCAGCAGTTCGGGGGCTAATGGCTACACCTTC
CASSSGANGYTF
>.|.|TRBV6-4|TRBJ1-5
TGTGCCAGCAGTGACGGGCAGCCTAATCAGCCCCAGCATTTT
CASSDGQPNQPQHF
>.|.|TRBV10-3|TRBJ1-5
TGTGCCATCAGTGAGCTAGGGATGGGCAATCAGCCCCAGCATTTT
CAISELGMGNQPQHF
>.|.|TRBV5-4|TRBJ2-3
TGTGCCAGCAGCTCCCCGGGGCGCACAGATACGCAGTATTTT
CASSSPGRTDTQYF
>.|.|TRBV19|TRBJ1-1
TGTGCCAGTATTGGTTCAGGGGCCACTGAAGCTTTCTTT
CASIGSGATEAFF
>.|.|TRBV5-6|TRBJ1-1
TGTGCCAGCAGCCCAGTCGGAGTGCGGGGGACTGAAGCTTTCTTT
CASSPVGVRGTEAFF
>.|.|TRBV5-1|TRBJ2-1
TGCGCCAGCAGCTTCGTTAGTAGCGGAGTTTACAATGAGCAGTTCTTC
CASSFVSSGVYNEQFF
>.|.|TRBV5-4|TRBJ1-2
TGTGCCAGCAGATCAAGAATAGACAGGTCATATGGCTACACCTTC
CASRSRIDRSYGYTF
>.|.|TRBV28|TRBJ1-2
TGTGCCAGCAGATACCCCACTCGGGGCTACACCTTC
CASRYPTRGYTF
>.|.|TRBV3-1/TRBV3-2|TRBJ2-3
TGTGCCAGCAGCCAAGGGGTGGGGCGGAGCACAGATACGCAGTATTTT
CASSQGVGRSTDTQYF
>.|.|TRBV29-1|TRBJ2-1
TGCAGCGTCGCTCCTACCTCCCCTGAGCAGTTCTTC
CSVAPTSPEQFF
>.|.|TRBV4-1|TRBJ2-3
TGCGCCAGCAGCCAAGCGACCGGGGATGTAGATACGCAGTATTTT
CASSQATGDVDTQYF
>.|.|TRBV27|TRBJ1-5
TGTGCCAGCAGTTTGTCGGGGGTCGGACAGCCCCAGCATTTT
CASSLSGVGQPQHF